These 12 T cell receptor beta chains came from one sample sequenced in a study of shared clonotypes between healthy human individuals. Some clones are missing from TCRdb's copy, which holds only in-frame ones; the method was immunoSEQ multiplex PCR. Altogether approximately 2,000,000 clones are present, 80% to 95% being singletons, with the ten largest covering 0.37%. Sample: naive CD4+ T cells from PBMCs. The subset here: CD45RA+ positively selected. These receptors originate from a man between 18 and 29 years old in good health. Some clones in this sample may be carry-over from other donors' samples.

In DNA, the CDR3 is TGTGCCAGCAGTCGCACGTTCGGGATTGAAGCTTTCTTT. Protein: CASSRTFGIEAFF. This chain joins TRBV6-5 and TRBJ1-1; no clear D gene. The V gene's germline CDR1 is MNHEY and CDR2 SVGAGI. The CDR3 is made up of 13 amino acids. Trimming took off 5 bases at V and 7 bases at J, with 14 bases between the two ends.

The rearrangement links TRBV5-1 to TRBJ2-7; no firm D call. The CDR3 length is 16 residues. Trimming left V 0 bases short and J 1 base short, with 14 bases between. Germline V gene lookup returns CDR1 SGHRS and CDR2 YFSETQ. CDR3 residues: CASSLGLDLRSYEQYF. CDR3 DNA: TGCGCCAGCAGCTTGGGATTGGATCTACGGTCCTACGAGCAGTACTTC.

Remarks on this clone: The sample contains more than one DNA sequence encoding this CDR3. The chain carries TRBV7-9 and TRBJ2-2; D may be TRBD1 (5 bases). The germline V and J ends were trimmed by 0 bases and 5 bases, with 10 bases remaining between them. Germline CDR1 is SEHNR and CDR2 is FQNEAQ (reference sequence). CDR3 size: 15 residues. The CDR3 nucleotides are TGTGCCAGCAGCTTAGCGCAGGGCCGGACCGGGGAGCTGTTTTTT. It specifies CASSLAQGRTGELFF.

This clone was seen a handful of times. Other DNA sequences in the same sample also yield this CDR3. The rearrangement links TRBV2 to TRBJ1-3; D is unresolved. This CDR3 has 12 residues. With 5 bases removed from V and 0 bases from J, the gap between germline ends came to 2 bases. Germline V lookup: CDR1 SNHLY, CDR2 FYNNEI. The CDR3 DNA follows: TGTGCCAGCAGTTACTCTGGAAACACCATATATTTT. Translated, it gives CASSYSGNTIYF.

The J gene is TRBJ2-2, the V gene TRBV28; D is unclear. V shed 2 bases and J shed 6 bases, with 7 bases lying between them. Germline-derived CDR1 and CDR2 are MDHEN and SYDVKM. This CDR3 is 13 amino acids long. CDR3 nucleotide sequence: TGTGCCAGCAGTTTAATGGTCCCCGGGGAGCTGTTTTTT. Its protein product is CASSLMVPGELFF.

The chain recombines TRBV6-1 with TRBJ2-5; D may be TRBD2 (5 bases). In germline, CDR1 is MNHNS, CDR2 SASEGT. Between the trimmed V and J ends, which lost 5 bases and 4 bases, there was a span of 11 bases. This CDR3 contains 13 residues. CDR3 amino acids: CASSLSRGETQYF. CDR3 DNA sequence: TGTGCCAGCAGTCTGTCCCGGGGAGAGACCCAGTACTTC.

Regarding this clone: The same CDR3 also results from other DNA sequences found in this sample. The V gene is TRBV18, the J gene TRBJ1-1; no clear D. The germline V and J ends were trimmed by 2 bases and 3 bases, with 10 bases remaining between them. CDR1 is KGHSH and CDR2 is LQKENI in the germline V gene. This CDR3 contains 14 residues. CDR3 region: CASSPMGGDTEAFF. The CDR3, as DNA: TGTGCCAGCTCACCAATGGGAGGAGACACTGAAGCTTTCTTT.

The CDR3 region has the DNA TGTGCCAGTACCCCGGGGGGAGTTGCCTACAATGAGCAGTTCTTC. The encoded protein is CASTPGGVAYNEQFF. V and J are TRBV19 and TRBJ2-1, with TRBD2 matching 7 bases. With V trimmed by 7 bases and J by 2 bases, 8 bases remained unmatched. Germline V CDR1 and CDR2: LNHDA, SQIVND (reference sequence). The CDR3 runs to 15 residues.

The chain combines TRBV4-2 with TRBJ2-7; a possible D gene is TRBD1 (5 bases). This CDR3 has 14 residues. V was clipped by 0 bases and J by 5 bases, with 11 bases between them. The germline V gene encodes CDR1 LGHNA and CDR2 YNFKEQ. The DNA of the CDR3 is TGTGCCAGCAGCCAAGACGTTGGCAGGGACGAGCAGTACTTC. This sequence encodes CASSQDVGRDEQYF.

The chain combines TRBV1 with TRBJ2-2; the DNA was not used to check the table's D call, TRBD2. TRBV1 is an annotated pseudogene. This CDR3 contains 17 residues. The DNA for the CDR3 is TGCACCAGCAGCCAAGTTTCTAGCGGGAGGAGGGACGGGGAGCTGTTTTTT. Protein: CTSSQVSSGRRDGELFF.

The chain is built from TRBV4-1 and TRBJ1-1; 9 bases match TRBD1. This CDR3 has 17 amino acids. The V gene end was trimmed by 0 bases and the J gene end by 5 bases; junction bases not matched to a gene: 10. Germline CDR1 MGHRA, CDR2 YSYEKL. CDR3 loop: CASSQEKWDRVGTEAFF. As DNA, the CDR3 is TGCGCCAGCAGCCAAGAAAAATGGGACAGGGTAGGAACTGAAGCTTTCTTT.

The chain combines TRBV18 with TRBJ2-1; D is undetermined. Germline CDR1 is KGHSH and CDR2 is LQKENI. The CDR3 is 15 amino acids. V gave up 1 base and J gave up 9 bases, with 16 bases separating them. The CDR3 here is CASSPQSGSIGEQFF. The CDR3 DNA is TGTGCCAGCTCACCACAGTCGGGTTCTATTGGTGAGCAGTTCTTC. The complete variable domain, with remaining parts taken from reference TRBV18 and TRBJ2-1, reads NAGVMQNPRHLVRRRGQEARLRCSPMKGHSHVYWYRQLPEEGLKFMVYLQKENIIDESGMPKERFSAEFPKEGPSILRIQQVVRGDSAAYFCASSPQSGSIGEQFFGPGTRLTVL.